This record concerns one T cell receptor (beta chain) sequence. This entry comes from a study of OX40 agonist ivuxolimab in advanced cancers. Trimming took 4 bases from V and 6 from J; bases not matched to a gene: 10. Germline lookup yields CDR1 LGHNA and CDR2 YSLEER. The CDR3 loop spans 15 amino acids. Repertoires were generated with immunoSEQ multiplex PCR, while TCRdb's copy carries only in-frame clones and drops some. The table lists some 77,000 clones, around 92% of them singletons, with 7% to 9.5% in the top ten. This TCR came from an adult with an advanced solid tumor such as melanoma, head and neck, liver or kidney cancer. The sequences come from CD4+ or CD8+ T cells sorted from blood, collected in a trial of the OX40 agonist ivuxolimab. The chain carries TRBV4-3 and TRBJ2-7; 9 bases are shared with TRBD1. CDR3 coding DNA: TGCGCCAGCAGCCGCAGCCGGACAGGGGTGTCCGAGCAGTACTTC. Translated: CASSRSRTGVSEQYF.